These 25 T cell receptor beta chains share one sample of origin, sequenced in a study of blood T cell repertoires in COVID-19. Some clones are missing from TCRdb's copy, which holds only in-frame ones; the method was immunoSEQ multiplex PCR. The sample shows approximately 90,000 clones, around three quarters of them seen only once. Input material: peripheral blood. All receptors derive from a woman of 80 years or more with acute or convalescent COVID-19.

This rearrangement joins TRBV7-2 to TRBJ1-5; D may be TRBD1 (6 bases). CDR3 length equals 15 residues. V dropped 6 bases and J dropped 0 bases, with 12 bases sitting between them. Germline V gene data show CDR1 as SGHTA and CDR2 as FQGNSA. Written as DNA, the CDR3 is TGTGCCAGCAGGACCGCGGGGGCTAGCAATCAGCCCCAGCATTTT. This gives the protein CASRTAGASNQPQHF.

This chain uses TRBV30 with TRBJ2-5; D possibly corresponds to TRBD2 (6 bases). This CDR3 spans 13 amino acids. Trimming left V 0 bases short and J 6 bases short, with 11 bases between. Germline lookup yields CDR1 GTSNPN and CDR2 SVGIG (reference sequence). The CDR3 region is CAWSVGRPKTQYF. As DNA, the CDR3 is TGTGCCTGGAGTGTCGGGAGACCGAAGACCCAGTACTTC.

CDR3 sequence (DNA): TGTGCCAGCAGCTGGCCTCTAGCGGGGCCGAACACCGGGGAGCTGTTTTTT. Amino acid sequence: CASSWPLAGPNTGELFF. The V gene is TRBV7-9, the J gene TRBJ2-2, with 9 bases aligning to TRBD2. The CDR3 spans 17 residues. Germline V gene data show CDR1 as SEHNR and CDR2 as FQNEAQ (reference sequence). Trimming cost V 4 bases and J 0 bases; bases outside gene matches: 6.

The rearrangement uses TRBV29-1 and TRBJ1-1, with a tentative D call TRBD1 (5 bases). Germline-derived CDR1 and CDR2 are SQVTM and ANQGSEA. The CDR3 covers 12 residues. V lost 5 bases to trimming and J lost 5 bases, with 12 bases between them. Here the CDR3 DNA reads TGCAGCGTTTGGGGCGGCCGAACTGAAGCTTTCTTT. Encoded protein: CSVWGGRTEAFF.

The rearrangement links TRBV18 to TRBJ2-6; 7 positions match TRBD1. The CDR3 loop spans 16 amino acids. The J segment lost 10 bases and the V segment lost 5 bases, leaving 14 bases of the junction unmatched. Germline V CDR1 and CDR2: KGHSH, LQKENI. The CDR3 bases are TGTGCCAGCTCAACTTCGACAGGGATTTCTCCAAACGTCCTGACTTTC. Its protein is CASSTSTGISPNVLTF.

This clone was recorded a few times. The rearrangement uses TRBV27 and TRBJ2-2, with 9 positions matching TRBD1. The V gene's germline CDR1 is MNHEY and CDR2 SMNVEV (reference sequence). This CDR3 is 16 amino acids long. V lost 6 bases, J lost 0 bases, and 5 bases stayed unmatched. The CDR3 loop is CASRRQGVANTGELFF. The CDR3 DNA follows: TGTGCCAGCAGGCGACAGGGGGTTGCGAACACCGGGGAGCTGTTTTTT.

The chain has TRBV30 and TRBJ1-6; TRBD1 aligns across 8 bases. The V gene end was trimmed by 2 bases and the J gene end by 7 bases; junction bases not matched to a gene: 7. The CDR3 runs 15 residues. CDR1 and CDR2 from the germline V gene are GTSNPN and SVGIG (reference sequence). The CDR3 is CAWSSQGGRNSPLHF. CDR3 bases: TGTGCCTGGAGTTCACAGGGGGGCAGGAATTCACCCCTCCACTTT.

The rearrangement uses TRBV7-2 and TRBJ2-3; D is ambiguous. V was pared by 0 bases and J by 2 bases, with 9 bases between. Looked up from germline, CDR1 is SGHTA and CDR2 is FQGNSA. The CDR3 has 15 amino acids. CDR3 bases: TGTGCCAGCAGCTTAGCCCGGGTCTACACAGATACGCAGTATTTT. Its translation is CASSLARVYTDTQYF.

V gene TRBV3-1 (or the pseudogene TRBV3-2) combines with J gene TRBJ1-2; D is unresolved. The CDR3 has 13 amino acids. Trimming left V 5 bases short and J 4 bases short, with 11 bases between. From germline, CDR1 is LGHDT and CDR2 YNNKEL (reference sequence). The CDR3 is CASSDGKFYGYTF. CDR3 in DNA: TGTGCCAGCAGCGACGGGAAATTCTATGGCTACACCTTC.

This chain links TRBV5-1 with TRBJ2-3; the D gene is possibly TRBD1 (8 bases). The V and J ends lost 5 bases and 1 base respectively, with 14 bases between them. From germline, CDR1 is SGHRS and CDR2 YFSETQ. The CDR3 contains 15 residues. The CDR3 sequence is CASSWGGQGTDTQYF. In nucleotides, the CDR3 is TGCGCCAGCAGTTGGGGGGGACAGGGCACAGATACGCAGTATTTT.

The J gene is TRBJ2-7, the V gene TRBV12-3 or TRBV12-4; D remains unclear. V was trimmed by 4 bases and J by 7 bases, leaving 11 bases between them. The CDR3 loop spans 12 amino acids. CDR3 protein: CASSYDLREQYF. In DNA, the CDR3 is TGTGCCAGCAGTTATGACTTGAGAGAGCAGTACTTC.

Only a few counts were recorded for this clone. This chain links TRBV6-5 with TRBJ1-6, with TRBD1 identical over 10 bases. The germline CDR1 and CDR2 sequences are MNHEY and SVGAGI. V lost 7 bases and J lost 9; bases outside the gene matches: 6. This CDR3 region has 14 residues. CDR3 in amino acids: CASTQTGGGSPLHF. The CDR3 bases are TGTGCCAGCACCCAGACAGGGGGCGGTTCACCCCTCCACTTT.

The chain carries TRBV5-6 and TRBJ1-2; no reliable D call. The V end lost 6 bases, the J end lost 4 bases, and 16 bases lay between the germline ends. The CDR3 sequence is 14 residues long. The V gene's germline CDR1 is SGHDT and CDR2 YYEEEE. The CDR3 coding sequence is TGTGCCAGCACCCCGGTCCATGCCCTCTATGGCTACACCTTC. This encodes CASTPVHALYGYTF.

The chain uses TRBV19 and TRBJ2-5; tentative D call: TRBD1 (6 bases). This CDR3 region has 17 residues. V was clipped by 3 bases and J by 2 bases, with 19 bases between them. The germline gives CDR1 LNHDA, CDR2 SQIVND (reference sequence). CDR3 loop: CASSMRWLGGFQETQYF. In DNA, the CDR3 is TGTGCCAGTAGTATGCGTTGGCTAGGGGGTTTTCAAGAGACCCAGTACTTC.

The chain links TRBV2 to TRBJ2-7; possible D gene TRBD2, 6 bases. V was clipped by 6 bases and J by 6 bases, with 18 bases between them. Germline V gene data show CDR1 as SNHLY and CDR2 as FYNNEI. CDR3 length: 14 amino acids. CDR3 in amino acids: CASRRGVGVGEQYF. The CDR3 region has the DNA TGTGCCAGCAGGCGCGGGGTGGGAGTAGGCGAGCAGTACTTC.

The chain has TRBV10-3 and TRBJ2-1, with 9 nucleotides matching TRBD1. Germline V gives CDR1 ENHRY, CDR2 SYGVKD. The CDR3 consists of 16 residues. V gave up 2 bases and J gave up 3 bases; unmatched junction bases: 5. The CDR3 bases are TGTGCCATCAGTGAGACCGGGACAGGGATCTACAATGAGCAGTTCTTC. Its protein is CAISETGTGIYNEQFF.

This sequence joins TRBV5-4 and TRBJ2-1, with a weak D call TRBD1 (7 bases). This CDR3 has 15 residues. Trimming removed 4 bases at V and 10 bases at J, with 21 bases between. The germline V gene has CDR1 SGHNT and CDR2 YYREEE (reference sequence). The CDR3 region has the DNA TGTGCCAGCAGCCGGTCGGCAGGGGGGTCGGTCGAGCAGTTCTTC. This translates into CASSRSAGGSVEQFF.

V gene TRBV5-1 combines with J gene TRBJ2-7, with D perhaps matching TRBD2 (6 bases). CDR1 SGHRS and CDR2 YFSETQ come from the germline V gene. The CDR3 totals 15 residues. V was pared by 3 bases and J by 2 bases, with 15 bases between. CDR3 loop: CASSSSWDWPYEQYF. CDR3 nucleotide sequence: TGCGCCAGCAGCTCAAGCTGGGACTGGCCCTACGAGCAGTACTTC.

This clone appeared once. DNA for the CDR3: TGTGCCAGCAGCTTTTCTAGCGGGAGTGTCCACGAGCAGTACTTC. This gives the protein CASSFSSGSVHEQYF. This chain links TRBV7-2 with TRBJ2-7, with 10 bases fitting TRBD2. V dropped 3 bases and J dropped 5; count of bases not matched to a gene: 7. CDR1 and CDR2 (germline): SGHTA, FQGNSA. This CDR3 contains 15 residues.

The chain is built from TRBV27 and TRBJ2-5; D is unresolved. The germline V gene encodes CDR1 MNHEY and CDR2 SMNVEV (reference sequence). CDR3 size: 14 residues. Trimming took 4 bases from V and 5 from J, leaving 14 bases between them. The CDR3 sequence is CASSSLGIGETQYF. CDR3 nucleotides: TGTGCCAGCAGTTCCTTGGGTATCGGGGAGACCCAGTACTTC.

This chain connects TRBV7-3 to TRBJ2-1; TRBD2 might be the D (6 bases). Trimming cost V 1 base and J 8 bases, with 18 bases left between them. Germline CDR1 and CDR2: SGHTA and FQGTGA. CDR3 size: 16 residues. The CDR3 nucleotides read TGTGCCAGCAGCTTAATAGGCCCGGGACTTTTCGATGAGCAGTTCTTC. Translation: CASSLIGPGLFDEQFF. Together with reference TRBV7-3 and TRBJ2-1, the CDR3 gives the full variable domain: GAGVSQTPSNKVTEKGKYVELRCDPISGHTALYWYRQSLGQGPEFLIYFQGTGAADDSGLPNDRFFAVRPEGSVSTLKIQRTERGDSAVYLCASSLIGPGLFDEQFFGPGTRLTVL.

This clone was seen a single time. CDR3 in DNA: TGTGCTAGTGGCTGGACCGTTAGCGAACGGCCCCTCCACTTT. Translated: CASGWTVSERPLHF. J is TRBJ1-6 and V is TRBV12-5; D not resolved. V was pared by 6 bases and J by 13 bases, with 19 bases between. The V gene's germline CDR1 is LGHNT and CDR2 FRNRAP. This CDR3 comprises 14 residues.

The chain recombines TRBV18 with TRBJ2-3, with 9 positions matching TRBD2. The V segment lost 3 bases and the J segment 2 bases; nucleotides outside the gene matches: 6. The CDR3 consists of 16 residues. Germline CDR1 and CDR2: KGHSH and LQKENI. As DNA, the CDR3 is TGTGCCAGCTCACCTCTTAGCGGGGGTAACACAGATACGCAGTATTTT. Its protein is CASSPLSGGNTDTQYF.

This clone was observed once. V gene TRBV19 combines with J gene TRBJ2-3; D is possibly TRBD1 (7 bases). The CDR3 sequence is 15 residues long. Trimming removed 4 bases from V and 6 bases from J, with 17 bases in between. Per germline, CDR1 LNHDA and CDR2 SQIVND (reference sequence). The CDR3 nucleotides read TGTGCCAGTAGTAGGAGTCCCAGGGGGGCTGATACGCAGTATTTT. Its translation: CASSRSPRGADTQYF.

V usage is TRBV4-1 and J usage is TRBJ1-2, with D perhaps TRBD1 (5 bases). The CDR3 runs to 14 residues. In germline, CDR1 is MGHRA, CDR2 YSYEKL. V was shortened by 5 bases and J by 4 bases, with 14 bases between the two germline ends. CDR3 sequence: CASSSPEGLYGYTF. The CDR3 DNA follows: TGCGCCAGCAGCTCACCGGAGGGGCTCTATGGCTACACCTTC.